This T cell receptor (beta chain) is from a study of TIL therapy for anti-PD-1-resistant metastatic lung cancer. Study-level information: Tumors had a median PD-L1 proportion score of around 6%. The study's findings and limits: After infusion, TIL clonotypes partly replaced peripheral T cells and declined over months.

Time point of the sample: pre-treatment sample, taken before nivolumab and TIL therapy. Patients were adults with stage 4 NSCLC. With regard to this clone: What it binds is unknown.

The CDR3 sequence is 13 residues long. The germline V gene encodes CDR1 SNHLY and CDR2 FYNNEI. Trimming took 6 bases from V and 7 from J, leaving 15 bases between them. This was the immunoSEQ v3 assay. TCRdb keeps only in-frame clones here, not all; method: immunoSEQ multiplex PCR. The sample holds about 60,000 clones, roughly 87% seen once. The clonotype was recovered from a person aged 25 to 85 with non-small cell lung cancer. The input for sequencing was blood, taken at baseline. The V gene is TRBV2, the J gene TRBJ1-2; D gene unclear. The CDR3 DNA reads TGTGCCAGCAGGTCCCAGGCCCCTCGTGGCTACACCTTC. Its protein product is CASRSQAPRGYTF. The entire variable domain, with the rest obtained from reference TRBV2 and TRBJ1-2, is as follows: EPEVTQTPSHQVTQMGQEVILRCVPISNHLYFYWYRQILGQKVEFLVSFYNNEISEKSEIFDDQFSVERPDGSNFTLKIRSTKLEDSAMYFCASRSQAPRGYTFGSGTRLTVV.